This TCR beta chain was observed in a study of T cell repertoires in ileal Crohn's disease. Study information: M6 samples are neoterminal ileum biopsies from postoperative colonoscopy. Study-wide results and limits: Compared with non-smokers, active smokers at surgery showed more clonal expansions.

Time point indicated: neoterminal ileum biopsy at postoperative endoscopy, about 6 months after surgery. Adults with ileal or ileocolonic Crohn's disease and an indication for resection were eligible. Worth noting for this clone: The antigen remains unidentified.

Repertoires were generated with immunoSEQ multiplex PCR, while TCRdb's copy carries only in-frame clones and drops some. The sample records 13,000 or so clones, 70% to 90% being singletons. Source material: ileal tissue. The sequence was obtained from an adult with Crohn's disease.

The CDR3 region is CASSDRGLDKDYGYTF. CDR3 DNA sequence: TGTGCCAGCAGTGATCGGGGACTTGATAAGGACTATGGCTACACCTTC. The V and J genes are TRBV6-4 and TRBJ1-2; a possible D gene is TRBD1 (5 bases). Trimming left V 3 bases short and J 3 bases short, with 17 bases between. Germline loops: CDR1 MRHNA, CDR2 SNTAGT. The CDR3 has 16 residues.